The T cell receptor beta chain described here comes from a study of T cell responses to AZD1222 COVID-19 vaccine. Trimming cost V 4 bases and J 5 bases; bases outside gene matches: 12. Germline V CDR1 and CDR2: SGDLS, YYNGEE. The CDR3 runs to 17 residues. As regards this clone: The antigen is not known.

The table came from immunoSEQ multiplex PCR; TCRdb's copy has only in-frame clones and leaves some out. The repertoire holds over 110,000 clones, with roughly nine tenths as singletons. Study outcomes and limitations: Regions 160-218 and 743-854 held dominance among vaccine-associated CD4 TCRs, which spanned spike. Seropositive status at baseline applied to only six AZD1222 recipients. Donors, mostly white British, included more females; clonal diversity was possibly underestimated.

This specimen consisted of peripheral blood, obtained on day 0 of AZD1222 vaccination. The sequence derives from an adult in good health. The V and J genes are TRBV9 and TRBJ2-2; the match to TRBD2 covers 9 bases. The CDR3 is CASSPRVGSGRTGELFF. In DNA, the CDR3 is TGTGCCAGCAGCCCCCGAGTGGGTAGCGGGAGAACCGGGGAGCTGTTTTTT. Looking up the rest from reference TRBV9 and TRBJ2-2 gives the full variable domain: DSGVTQTPKHLITATGQRVTLRCSPRSGDLSVYWYQQSLDQGLQFLIQYYNGEERAKGNILERFSAQQFPDLHSELNLSSLELGDSALYFCASSPRVGSGRTGELFFGEGSRLTVL.